This T cell receptor (beta chain) is drawn from a study of shared clonotypes between healthy human individuals. The V segment lost 5 bases and the J segment 7 bases; nucleotides outside the gene matches: 11. CDR1 is SGHRS, CDR2 YFSETQ, per germline. The CDR3 consists of 16 residues. Investigators spread the genomic DNA of each subset evenly over several immunoSEQ plates. Sequencing used immunoSEQ multiplex PCR; TCRdb keeps in-frame clones, though not all of them. There are about half a million clones in the sample; 70% to 80% occur only once, and approximately 12% lies in the top ten. Each sample came from a Caucasian adult donor living in Nashville, Tennessee. Researchers drew on tens of millions of PBMCs for genomic DNA from unsorted samples.

Specimen: PBMCs. The chain employs TRBV5-1 and TRBJ2-1, with TRBD2 identical over 11 bases. This TCR was recovered from a woman aged 40 to 49 in good health. Some clones in this sample may be carry-over from other donors' samples. The CDR3 coding sequence is TGCGCCAGCAGTTTCCTAGCGGGAGGCGCAAGAAATGAGCAGTTCTTC. It specifies CASSFLAGGARNEQFF.